This TCR beta chain was found in a study of Graves' ophthalmopathy and Graves' hyperthyroidism. Broader study findings: The 13-signature model separated ophthalmopathy from stable hyperthyroidism at around 90% sensitivity and nearly 82% specificity.

Germline V gene lookup returns CDR1 SEHNR and CDR2 FQNEAQ (reference sequence). The V gene lost 3 bases and the J gene lost 1 base, with 12 bases spanning the gap. The CDR3 sequence is 15 residues long. This clonotype was counted many times. What it recognizes is unknown. CDR3 regions of TCR beta were amplified from RNA transcripts. RT-PCR in the first round used HTBI primers; a second-round multiplex PCR followed. Via MiXCR, TCRdb re-called the multiplex PCR reads, giving one row per CDR3 protein. The repertoire holds about 1.1 million distinct CDR3 sequences, with about 36% as singletons. V gene TRBV7-9 combines with J gene TRBJ1-1; tentatively, D is TRBD1 (5 bases). The clonotype originates from an adult man with Graves' hyperthyroidism. Material: peripheral blood or thyroid tissue (not recorded which). The CDR3 region has the DNA TGTGCCAGCAGCTTTGGGGGGATTAAGAACACTGAAGCTTTCTTT. This codes for CASSFGGIKNTEAFF.